One and the same sample provided the 10 T cell receptor beta chains below, sequenced in a study of CD8 T cells in Susac syndrome. An amount of RNA that ranged from about 0.45 to 1 ug was reverse transcribed with random hexamers. A single record per CDR3 protein comes from TCRdb applying MiXCR to the immunoSEQ multiplex PCR reads. The table shows 250,000 to 300,000 distinct CDR3 sequences, with approximately 89% occurring only once. The sequencing sample was made of CD8+ T cells from PBMCs. The receptors here all came from a human donor with multiple sclerosis.

The chain joins TRBV7-8 to TRBJ1-2, with 8 bases matching TRBD1. V was clipped by 5 bases and J by 6 bases; unmatched bases: 5. CDR3 length: 13 amino acids. Germline CDR1 reads SGHVS; CDR2 reads FQNEAQ. CDR3 bases: TGTGCCAGCAGCCCCAGGACAGGGCATGGCTACACCTTC. Amino acid sequence: CASSPRTGHGYTF.

The chain has TRBV11-2 and TRBJ2-5; 13 bases line up with TRBD2. This CDR3 region has 14 residues. Germline V gene data show CDR1 as SGHAT and CDR2 as FQNNGV. The V and J ends lost 6 bases and 2 bases, in that order; junction bases with no gene match: 0. The DNA for the CDR3 is TGTGCCAGCAGGGGACTAGCGGGACAAGAGACCCAGTACTTC. As protein: CASRGLAGQETQYF.

The CDR3 here is CAWTGGGRDEQYF. The CDR3 DNA reads TGTGCCTGGACTGGAGGGGGCCGGGACGAGCAGTACTTC. The genes are TRBV30 and TRBJ2-7; tentative D call: TRBD1 (7 bases). Trimming took off 4 bases at V and 5 bases at J, with 15 bases between the two ends. This CDR3 contains 13 residues. The V gene's germline CDR1 is GTSNPN and CDR2 SVGIG (reference sequence).

The rearrangement uses TRBV7-8 and TRBJ1-2, with TRBD1 identical over 8 bases. V lost 0 bases to trimming and J lost 4 bases; unmatched junction nucleotides: 7. Germline V gives CDR1 SGHVS, CDR2 FQNEAQ. This CDR3 has 16 amino acids. The CDR3 DNA reads as TGTGCCAGCAGCTTAGCCGTTGGACAGGGAACCTATGGCTACACCTTC. Translated: CASSLAVGQGTYGYTF.

This rearrangement joins TRBV27 to TRBJ1-1; the D is unclear. CDR3 length: 18 amino acids. V gave up 11 bases and J gave up 1 base, with 29 bases separating them. Germline V CDR1 and CDR2: MNHEY, SMNVEV (reference sequence). CDR3 sequence reads: CAQGPILGCIVRNTEAFF. The CDR3 DNA follows: TGTGCCCAAGGGCCGATATTGGGGTGTATTGTTCGGAACACTGAAGCTTTCTTT.

V gene TRBV20-1 combines with J gene TRBJ2-7, with D possibly matching TRBD2 (6 bases). Trimming stripped 5 bases from V and 6 bases from J, with 20 bases between. The length of the CDR3 is 14 residues. Germline-derived CDR1 and CDR2 are DFQATT and SNEGSKA (reference sequence). CDR3 sequence (DNA): TGCAGTGCTCTCTATAGCGGAGACTTCCCCGAGCAGTACTTC. This sequence encodes CSALYSGDFPEQYF.

CDR3 bases: TGTGCCAGCAGCTTATGGTTAGTGAGCGGGATGGGCGATGAGCAGTTCTTC. Translation: CASSLWLVSGMGDEQFF. This chain connects TRBV7-2 to TRBJ2-1; 7 positions agree with TRBD2. The V gene end was trimmed by 2 bases and the J gene end by 8 bases; junction bases not matched to a gene: 15. Germline loops: CDR1 SGHTA, CDR2 FQGNSA. The CDR3 runs to 17 residues.

V gene TRBV3-1 combines with J gene TRBJ2-1; D gene ambiguous. Germline V gene sequence: CDR1 LGHDT, CDR2 YNNKEL (reference sequence). The length of the CDR3 is 13 residues. The V gene lost 2 bases and the J gene lost 5 bases, with 7 bases spanning the gap. CDR3 DNA: TGTGCCAGCAGCCAAATCGCCGACAATGAGCAGTTCTTC. This encodes CASSQIADNEQFF.

V and J are TRBV9 and TRBJ2-2; 7 positions match TRBD1. The germline CDR1 and CDR2 sequences are SGDLS and YYNGEE. The CDR3 has 16 amino acids. The V segment lost 3 bases and the J segment 6 bases; nucleotides outside the gene matches: 11. CDR3 coding DNA: TGTGCCAGCAGCGAGCCTAGACAGGGTGGCCCCGGGGAGCTGTTTTTT. Its translation is CASSEPRQGGPGELFF.

The chain employs TRBV7-9 and TRBJ2-5; TRBD2 matches at 8 bases. The germline CDR1 and CDR2 sequences are SEHNR and FQNEAQ (reference sequence). The junction had 9 bases not matched to a gene; V was cut back by 6 bases and J by 3 bases. The CDR3 is 15 residues long. CDR3 nucleotides: TGTGCCAGCAGTTCCCTTGGCGGGGGGAAAGAGACCCAGTACTTC. This encodes CASSSLGGGKETQYF.